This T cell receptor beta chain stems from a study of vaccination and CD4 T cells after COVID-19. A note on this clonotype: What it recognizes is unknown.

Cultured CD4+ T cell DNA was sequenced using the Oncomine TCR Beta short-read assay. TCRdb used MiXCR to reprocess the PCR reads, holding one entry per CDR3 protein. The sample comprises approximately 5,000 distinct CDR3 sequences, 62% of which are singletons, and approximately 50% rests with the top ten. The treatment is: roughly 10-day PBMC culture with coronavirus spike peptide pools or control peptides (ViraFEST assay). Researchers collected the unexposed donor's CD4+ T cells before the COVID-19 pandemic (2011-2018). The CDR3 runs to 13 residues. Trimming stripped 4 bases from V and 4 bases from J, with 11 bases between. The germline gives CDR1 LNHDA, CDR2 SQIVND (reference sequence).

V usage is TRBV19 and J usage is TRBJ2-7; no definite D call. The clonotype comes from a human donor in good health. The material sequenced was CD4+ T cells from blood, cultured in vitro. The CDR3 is CASSRSLWYEQYF. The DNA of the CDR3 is TGTGCCAGTAGTAGGAGCCTCTGGTACGAGCAGTACTTC.